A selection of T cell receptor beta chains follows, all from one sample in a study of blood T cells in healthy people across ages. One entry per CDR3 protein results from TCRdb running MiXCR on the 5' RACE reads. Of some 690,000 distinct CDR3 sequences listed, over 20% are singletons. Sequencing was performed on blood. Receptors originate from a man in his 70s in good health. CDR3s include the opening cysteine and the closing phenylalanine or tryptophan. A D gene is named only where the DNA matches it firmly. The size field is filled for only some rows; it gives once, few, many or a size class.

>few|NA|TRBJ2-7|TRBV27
TGTGCCAGCAGTTTAGGGTTGGGGGGTTCCTACGAGCAGTACTTC
CASSLGLGGSYEQYF
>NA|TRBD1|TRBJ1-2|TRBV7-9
TGTGCCAGCAGCTTAGCGAGTGGGGACAGGGGATATGGCTACACCTTC
CASSLASGDRGYGYTF
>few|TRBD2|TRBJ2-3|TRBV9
TGTGCCAGCAGCGCCACGTCTGAGCGGGGAGATACGCAGTATTTT
CASSATSERGDTQYF
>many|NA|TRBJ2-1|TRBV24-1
TGTGCCACCAGTGACTCAGGGGGGGTTAGCTCCTACAATGAGCAGTTCTTC
CATSDSGGVSSYNEQFF
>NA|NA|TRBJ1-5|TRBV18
TGTGCCAGCTCACCCCGAGGGACACTTAGCAATCAGCCCCAGCATTTT
CASSPRGTLSNQPQHF
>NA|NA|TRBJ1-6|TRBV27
TGTGCCAGCATGGATTGGCAGGAAAATTCACCCCTCCACTTT
CASMDWQENSPLHF
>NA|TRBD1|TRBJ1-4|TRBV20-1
TGCAATGCTAGACCGCCAGGGGGGAATGAAAAACTGTTTTTT
CNARPPGGNEKLFF
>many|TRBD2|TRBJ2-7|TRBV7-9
TGTGCCAGCAGCTTAGGAACGGGGGGGTTCTACGAGCAGTACTTC
CASSLGTGGFYEQYF
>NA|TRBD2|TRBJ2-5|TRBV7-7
TGTGCCAGCAGCGGGACTAGCGGGATGGAGACCCAGTACTTC
CASSGTSGMETQYF
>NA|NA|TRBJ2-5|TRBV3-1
TGTGCCAGCGGAACAGGGTTGGAGACCCAGTACTTC
CASGTGLETQYF
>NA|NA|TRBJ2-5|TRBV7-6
TGTGCCAGCAGCTTAGCGTCAGCATTAGAGACCCAGTACTTC
CASSLASALETQYF
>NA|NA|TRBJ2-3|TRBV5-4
TGTGCCAGCAGCTTACCCGGGCCTAGCGGCACAGATACGCAGTATTTT
CASSLPGPSGTDTQYF
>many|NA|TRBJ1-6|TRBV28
TGTGCCAGCATCCGCCAGGGTCCCAATTCACCCCTCCACTTT
CASIRQGPNSPLHF
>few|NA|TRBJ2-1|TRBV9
TGTGCCAGCAGCGTCGGACAGTACAATGAGCAGTTCTTC
CASSVGQYNEQFF
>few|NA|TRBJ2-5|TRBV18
TGTGCCAGCTCACCACCTGTAACAGGGTTGGAGACCCAGTACTTC
CASSPPVTGLETQYF
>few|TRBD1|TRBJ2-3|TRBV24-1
TGTGCCACCAGTGATTTCGGGACAGGGCCAGATACGCAGTATTTT
CATSDFGTGPDTQYF
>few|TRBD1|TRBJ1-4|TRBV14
TGTGCCAGCAGCCCACTGATATCCGGGACAGATGAAAAACTGTTTTTT
CASSPLISGTDEKLFF
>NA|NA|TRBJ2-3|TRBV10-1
TGCGCCAGCTCAAAAGCAACGGGGGCCCGAGGAGATACGCAGTATTTT
CASSKATGARGDTQYF
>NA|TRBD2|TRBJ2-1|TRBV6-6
TGTGCCAGCAGGGGCTTAGCGGGAGCGGCTGACAATGAGCAGTTCTTC
CASRGLAGAADNEQFF
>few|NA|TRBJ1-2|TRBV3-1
TGTGCCAGCAGCTCAAACCGAGGGGATCGCTACACCTTC
CASSSNRGDRYTF
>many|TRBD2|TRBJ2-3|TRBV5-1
TGCGCCAGCACCCCCGGGGAGGGGTCTAGCACAGATACGCAGTATTTT
CASTPGEGSSTDTQYF
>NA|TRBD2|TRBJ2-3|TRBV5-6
TGTGCCAGCAGCTTGGTATTCGGGACTAGCGTGTCAGATACGCAGTATTTT
CASSLVFGTSVSDTQYF
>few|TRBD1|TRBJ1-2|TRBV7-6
TGTGCCAGCAGCTCCCAGACAGGGCTTTTGGGTGGCTACACCTTC
CASSSQTGLLGGYTF
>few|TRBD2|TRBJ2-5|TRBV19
TGTGCCAGTAGTTTTACTAGCGGGAGTTTCGAGACCCAGTACTTC
CASSFTSGSFETQYF
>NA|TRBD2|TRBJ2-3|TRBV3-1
TGTGCCAGCAGCAGGGAGGGAGCCTCTAGCACAGATACGCAGTATTTT
CASSREGASSTDTQYF
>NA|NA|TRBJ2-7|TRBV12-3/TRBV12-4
TGTGCCAGAAGTTTCGGTGAATCCTCGTACGAGCAGTACTTC
CARSFGESSYEQYF
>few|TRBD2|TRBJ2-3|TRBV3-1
TGTGCCAGCAGTAAACTACTCCGGCAGCGGGAGAGGGGGACAGATACGCAGTATTTT
CASSKLLRQRERGTDTQYF
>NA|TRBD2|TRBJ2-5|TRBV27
TGTGCCAGCAGTTCCATGACTAGCGGGGAGACCCAGTACTTC
CASSSMTSGETQYF
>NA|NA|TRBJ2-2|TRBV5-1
TGCGCCAGCACAGAGCGCAGCCTCACCGGGGAGCTGTTTTTT
CASTERSLTGELFF
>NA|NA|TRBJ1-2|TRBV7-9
TGTGCCAGCAGCCCTGTGGTTCTCGGCTACACCTTC
CASSPVVLGYTF
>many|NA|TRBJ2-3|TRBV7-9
TGTGCCAGCAGCCTACAGGGATATACGCAGTATTTT
CASSLQGYTQYF